This T cell receptor (beta chain) was documented in a study of regulatory T cells in long-lasting Graves disease. Study observations and caveats: When disease was persistent, TRBV28, TRBJ1-2 and TRBJ2-5 were the favored segments.

A note on this clonotype: Its antigen is unknown. A much more abundant neighbour one base away suggests this may be a read error.

Per the germline V gene, CDR1 is MDHEN and CDR2 is SYDVKM. The CDR3 consists of 12 residues. CDR3 regions were amplified by Arm-PCR using iRepertoire HTBI primers to build TCR beta libraries. TCRdb called the multiplex PCR reads again in MiXCR, with one record for every CDR3 protein. The table lists 550,000 to 650,000 distinct CDR3 sequences, about 16% of them singletons. Time point here: newly diagnosed GD, antithyroid drugs for less than 3 months. After RNA was extracted from PBMCs, the TCR library was made from it. The same sample was also studied in work on T cells in Graves' hyperthyroidism and ophthalmopathy. That study adds: First-round RT-PCR targeting the TCR CDR3 was performed with the HTBI primer set.

The TCR originated in a man aged 18 to 35 with Graves disease. The J gene is TRBJ2-1, the V gene TRBV28; perhaps TRBD2 as D (6 bases). This material consisted of peripheral blood mononuclear cells (PBMCs), taken at new diagnosis, from a patient treated with antithyroid drugs. The CDR3 loop reads CASSLLRREQLF. CDR3 coding DNA: TGTGCCAGCAGTTTATTGCGGAGGGAGCAGCTCTTC.